The 5 T cell receptor beta chains below come from one sample, sequenced in a study of identical twins. One entry per CDR3 protein, called by TCRdb with MiXCR from the 5' RACE reads. The table lists hundreds of thousands of distinct CDR3 sequences, over 8.5% of them singletons, with 0.75% to 1% in the top ten. Separately, the same data were catalogued under a study of yellow fever vaccine responses in identical twins.

What was sequenced was PBMCs. All receptors come from a woman aged 18-29 years in good health.

This clonotype was seen ten or more times. This chain uses TRBV5-1 with TRBJ2-1; 10 bases line up with TRBD2. The V and J ends lost 5 bases and 4 bases, in that order; junction bases with no gene match: 6. Looked up from germline, CDR1 is SGHRS and CDR2 is YFSETQ. This CDR3 contains 15 residues. CDR3 nucleotides: TGCGCCAGCAGGGTAACTAGCGGGGTATACAATGAGCAGTTCTTC. This translates into CASRVTSGVYNEQFF.

This chain connects TRBV6-6 to TRBJ1-6, with D unclear. Germline V CDR1 and CDR2: MNHNY, SVGAGI (reference sequence). The CDR3 is made up of 13 amino acids. Trimming shortened V by 6 bases and J by 14 bases, and 17 bases separated the two germline ends. Here the CDR3 reads CASRLHEGSALHF. The CDR3 DNA follows: TGTGCCAGCAGACTCCACGAGGGTTCGGCCCTCCACTTT.

Ten or more counts support this clonotype. The chain carries TRBV6-2 or TRBV6-3 and TRBJ2-5, with a tentative D call TRBD1 (6 bases). Germline lookup yields CDR1 MNHEY and CDR2 SVGEGT. This CDR3 is built from 13 residues. V dropped 4 bases and J dropped 2 bases, with 8 bases sitting between them. The CDR3 bases are TGTGCCAGCAGTTGGACAGCTCAAGAGACCCAGTACTTC. Protein: CASSWTAQETQYF.

This rearrangement joins TRBV7-9 to TRBJ2-7; D uncertain. V was trimmed by 5 bases and J by 0 bases, leaving 17 bases between them. This CDR3 spans 16 amino acids. Germline V gene data show CDR1 as SEHNR and CDR2 as FQNEAQ (reference sequence). The CDR3 coding sequence is TGTGCCAGCAGCCACACCTTACCGCCAGCCTCCTACGAGCAGTACTTC. This sequence encodes CASSHTLPPASYEQYF.

The chain is built from TRBV20-1 and TRBJ2-1; no definite D call. The CDR3 consists of 15 residues. Germline values: CDR1 DFQATT, CDR2 SNEGSKA (reference sequence). V was pared by 5 bases and J by 5 bases, with 19 bases between. The CDR3 region has the DNA TGCAGTGCTGGCCGGGCACCAGGCCTTGACAATGAGCAGTTCTTC. It is translated as CSAGRAPGLDNEQFF.